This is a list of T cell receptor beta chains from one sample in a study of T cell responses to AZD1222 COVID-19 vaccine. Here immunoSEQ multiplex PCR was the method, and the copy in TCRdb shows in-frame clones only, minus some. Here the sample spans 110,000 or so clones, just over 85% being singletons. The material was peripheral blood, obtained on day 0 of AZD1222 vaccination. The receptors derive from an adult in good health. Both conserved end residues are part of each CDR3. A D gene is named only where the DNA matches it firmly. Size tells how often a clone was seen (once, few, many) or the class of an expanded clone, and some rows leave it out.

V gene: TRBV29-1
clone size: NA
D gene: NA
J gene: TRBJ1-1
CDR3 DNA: TGCAGCGTGACCCCTGGCGGGTTCACTGAAGCTTTCTTT
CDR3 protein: CSVTPGGFTEAFF

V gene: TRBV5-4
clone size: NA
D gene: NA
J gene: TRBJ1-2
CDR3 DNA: TGTGCCAGCAGCCTGATGGGGGCGCAGGGCTACACCTTC
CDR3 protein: CASSLMGAQGYTF

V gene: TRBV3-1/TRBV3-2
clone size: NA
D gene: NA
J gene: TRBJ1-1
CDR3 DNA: TGTGCCAGCAGCCAAGGACCCGGACAGCTGAACACTGAAGCTTTCTTT
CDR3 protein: CASSQGPGQLNTEAFF

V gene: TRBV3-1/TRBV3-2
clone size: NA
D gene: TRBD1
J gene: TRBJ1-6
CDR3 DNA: TGTGCCAGCAGCCAAGCGGGACAGGTGGCGAACTTCGGTTCACCCCTCCACTTT
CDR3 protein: CASSQAGQVANFGSPLHF

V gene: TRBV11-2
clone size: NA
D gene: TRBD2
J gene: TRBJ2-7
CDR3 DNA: TGTGCCAGCAGCCCCCGCTCCGGGACTAGCGGGGGCTACGAGCAGTACTTC
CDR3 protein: CASSPRSGTSGGYEQYF

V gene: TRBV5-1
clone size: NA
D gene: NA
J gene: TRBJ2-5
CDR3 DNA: TGCGCCAGCAGCTTGGTTGGCGGGTTCCAAGAGACCCAGTACTTC
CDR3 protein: CASSLVGGFQETQYF

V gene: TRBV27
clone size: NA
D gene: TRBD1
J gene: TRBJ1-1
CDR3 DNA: TGTGCCAGCAGTTTTAAGGGGACAGGGGGGACCATGAACACTGAAGCTTTCTTT
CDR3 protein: CASSFKGTGGTMNTEAFF

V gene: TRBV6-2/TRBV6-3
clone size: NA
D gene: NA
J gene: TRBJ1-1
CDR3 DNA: TGTGCCAGCAGCCCTAGGGGTTTAGTCACTGAAGCTTTCTTT
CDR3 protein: CASSPRGLVTEAFF

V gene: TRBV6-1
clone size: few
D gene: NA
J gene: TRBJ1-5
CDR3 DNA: TGTGCCAGCAGTGAAGTACCACTAGGACAGCCCCAGCATTTT
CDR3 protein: CASSEVPLGQPQHF

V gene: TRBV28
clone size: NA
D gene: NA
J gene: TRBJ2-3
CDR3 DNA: TGTGCCAGCAGTTTAGGGTGGACCACAGATACGCAGTATTTT
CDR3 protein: CASSLGWTTDTQYF

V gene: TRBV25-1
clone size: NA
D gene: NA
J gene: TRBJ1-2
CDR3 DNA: TGTGCCAGCAGTGAAAGCAGGGGTCATGGCTACACCTTC
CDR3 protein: CASSESRGHGYTF

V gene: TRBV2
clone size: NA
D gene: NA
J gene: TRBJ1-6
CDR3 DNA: TGTGCCAGCAGTGAAGGGCCGAGCTCCTATAATTCACCCCTCCACTTT
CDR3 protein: CASSEGPSSYNSPLHF

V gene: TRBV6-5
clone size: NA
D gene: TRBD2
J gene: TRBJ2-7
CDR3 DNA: TGTGCCAGCAGTTACCAAGCGGGGGGAATTGGCGAGCAGTACTTC
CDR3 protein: CASSYQAGGIGEQYF

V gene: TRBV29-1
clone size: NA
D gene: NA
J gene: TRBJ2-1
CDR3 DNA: TGCAGCGTTGAAGACCCACGTCGCTCCTACAATGAGCAGTTCTTC
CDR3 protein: CSVEDPRRSYNEQFF

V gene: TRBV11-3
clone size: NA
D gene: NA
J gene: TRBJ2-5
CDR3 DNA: TGTGCCAGCAGCCCCGGGGACGGAAGGTACCAAGAGACCCAGTACTTC
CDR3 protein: CASSPGDGRYQETQYF

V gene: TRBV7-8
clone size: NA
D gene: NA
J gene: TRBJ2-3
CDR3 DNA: TGTGCCAGCAGCCCACACCCGGGCAGGTCCGGGACTCGCACAGATACGCAGTATTTT
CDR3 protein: CASSPHPGRSGTRTDTQYF

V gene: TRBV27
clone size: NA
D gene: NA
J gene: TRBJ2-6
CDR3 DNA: TGTGCCAGCAGTCAGGCAGGGGAAATTGCTGGGGCCAACGTCCTGACTTTC
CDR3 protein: CASSQAGEIAGANVLTF

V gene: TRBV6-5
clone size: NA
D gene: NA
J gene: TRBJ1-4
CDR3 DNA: TGTGCCAGCAGTTACCAGGGGCTCACGGAAAAACTGTTTTTT
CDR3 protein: CASSYQGLTEKLFF

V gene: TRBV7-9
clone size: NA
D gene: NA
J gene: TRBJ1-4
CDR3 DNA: TGTGCCAGCAGCAAAGACAGGTTCAGTAATGAAAAACTGTTTTTT
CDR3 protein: CASSKDRFSNEKLFF

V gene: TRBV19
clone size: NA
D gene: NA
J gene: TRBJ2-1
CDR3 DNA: TGTGCCAGTAGTATAGCCCAGGGTGAGCAGTTCTTC
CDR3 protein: CASSIAQGEQFF

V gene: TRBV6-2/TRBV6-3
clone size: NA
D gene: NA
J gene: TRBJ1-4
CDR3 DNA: TGTGCCAGCAGTGACTACGATGGGGAGATGGATTTCACAACTAATGAAAAACTGTTTTTT
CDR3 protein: CASSDYDGEMDFTTNEKLFF

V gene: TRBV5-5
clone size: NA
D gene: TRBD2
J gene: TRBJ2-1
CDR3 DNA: TGTGCCAGCAGCTCTTACTCTAGCGGGGGGCACAATGAGCAGTTCTTC
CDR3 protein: CASSSYSSGGHNEQFF

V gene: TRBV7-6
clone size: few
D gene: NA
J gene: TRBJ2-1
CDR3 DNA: TGTGCCAGCAGCTTAGGTACGAGCTCCTACAATGAGCAGTTCTTC
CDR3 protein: CASSLGTSSYNEQFF

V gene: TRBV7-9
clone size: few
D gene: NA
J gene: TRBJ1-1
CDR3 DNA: TGTGCCAGCAGCTTAGTAGCCGCTGAAGCTTTCTTT
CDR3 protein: CASSLVAAEAFF

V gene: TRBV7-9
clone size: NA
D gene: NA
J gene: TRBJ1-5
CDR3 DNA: TGTGCCAGCAGACCATTCGTTGGCAATCAGCCCCAGCATTTT
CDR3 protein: CASRPFVGNQPQHF

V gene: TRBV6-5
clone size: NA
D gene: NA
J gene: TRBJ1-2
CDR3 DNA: TGTGCCAGCAGACTGGACGGGGAGGAAGGCTACACCTTC
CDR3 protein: CASRLDGEEGYTF

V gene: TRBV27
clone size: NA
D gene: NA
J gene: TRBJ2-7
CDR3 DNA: TGTGCCAGCAGTCCGGGGACGGGGGCCGGGTGGAACGAGCAGTACTTC
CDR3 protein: CASSPGTGAGWNEQYF

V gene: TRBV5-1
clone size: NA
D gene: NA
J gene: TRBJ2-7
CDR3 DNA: TGCGCCAGCAGCTTTTCGCACGAGCAGTACTTC
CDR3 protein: CASSFSHEQYF

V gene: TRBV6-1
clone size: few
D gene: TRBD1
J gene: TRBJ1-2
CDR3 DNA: TGTGCCAGCAGTGAGGGACAGGGAGCTGGCTACACCTTC
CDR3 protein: CASSEGQGAGYTF

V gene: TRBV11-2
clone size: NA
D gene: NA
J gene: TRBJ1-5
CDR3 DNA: TGTGCCAGCAGCTTTGGAATTGTGGCAGATAGCAATCAGCCCCAGCATTTT
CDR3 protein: CASSFGIVADSNQPQHF

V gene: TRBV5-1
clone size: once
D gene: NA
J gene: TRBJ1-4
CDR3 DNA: TGCGCCAGCAGCAAGGAACAGGGCATGGAAAAACTGTTTTTT
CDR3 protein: CASSKEQGMEKLFF

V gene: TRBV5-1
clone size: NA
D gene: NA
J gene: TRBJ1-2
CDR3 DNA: TGCGCCAGCAGTCTGGAGGGGTACAAGGGGGGCTACACCTTC
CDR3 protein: CASSLEGYKGGYTF

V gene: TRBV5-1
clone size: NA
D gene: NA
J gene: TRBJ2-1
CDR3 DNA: TGCGCCAGCAGCTTGCAGGGGGGGCAGAATGAGCAGTTCTTC
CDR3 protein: CASSLQGGQNEQFF

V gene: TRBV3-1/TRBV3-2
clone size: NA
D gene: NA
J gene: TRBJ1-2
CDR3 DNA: TGTGCCAGCAGCCCAGAGACGCGCGGGGGCTACACCTTC
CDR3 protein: CASSPETRGGYTF

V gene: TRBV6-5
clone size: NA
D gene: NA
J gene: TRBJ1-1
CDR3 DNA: TGTGCCAGCAGTTACGGGACAAAGAACACTGAAGCTTTCTTT
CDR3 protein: CASSYGTKNTEAFF

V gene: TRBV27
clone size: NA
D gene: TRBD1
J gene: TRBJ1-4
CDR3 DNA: TGTGCCAGCAGTTTATTTGGGACAGTTAATGAAAAACTGTTTTTT
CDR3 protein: CASSLFGTVNEKLFF

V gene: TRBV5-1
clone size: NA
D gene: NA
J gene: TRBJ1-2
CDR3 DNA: TGCGCCAGCAGTTTGGACTCGCCGAGAGGAGGCTACACCTTC
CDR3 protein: CASSLDSPRGGYTF

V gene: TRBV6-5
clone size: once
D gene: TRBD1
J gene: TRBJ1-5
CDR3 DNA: TGTGCCAGCAGGCCAGGGGGTAGCAATCAGCCCCAGCATTTT
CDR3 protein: CASRPGGSNQPQHF

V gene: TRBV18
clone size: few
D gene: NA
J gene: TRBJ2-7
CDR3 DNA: TGTGCCAGCTCACCAGAGGAGTACGGCGAGCAGTACTTC
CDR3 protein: CASSPEEYGEQYF

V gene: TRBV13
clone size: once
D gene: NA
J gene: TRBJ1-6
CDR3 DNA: TGTGCCAGCAGCTTAACTAATTCACCCCTCCACTTT
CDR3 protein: CASSLTNSPLHF

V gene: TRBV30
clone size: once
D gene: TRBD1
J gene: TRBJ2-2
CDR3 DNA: TGTGCCTGGGGGACAGGGGGCTACACCGGGGAGCTGTTTTTT
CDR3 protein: CAWGTGGYTGELFF

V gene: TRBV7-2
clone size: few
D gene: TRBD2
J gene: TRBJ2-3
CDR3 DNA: TGTGCCAGCAGCTTAGCCCTAGCGGGGCACACAGATACGCAGTATTTT
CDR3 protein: CASSLALAGHTDTQYF

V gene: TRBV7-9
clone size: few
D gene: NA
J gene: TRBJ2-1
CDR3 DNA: TGTGCCAGCAGCTCAGGTTTCAATGAGCAGTTCTTC
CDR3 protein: CASSSGFNEQFF

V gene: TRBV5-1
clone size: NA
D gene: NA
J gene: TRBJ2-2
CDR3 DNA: TGCGCCAGCAGCTTGTCGGCAGTGAACACCGGGGAGCTGTTTTTT
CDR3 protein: CASSLSAVNTGELFF

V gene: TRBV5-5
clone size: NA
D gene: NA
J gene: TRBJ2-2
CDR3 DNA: TGTGCCAGCAGCTTGAGTCCCGGGGAGCTGTTTTTT
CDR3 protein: CASSLSPGELFF

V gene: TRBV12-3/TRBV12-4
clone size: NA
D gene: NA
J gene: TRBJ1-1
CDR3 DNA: TGTGCCAGCAGTTTTGGGGTCACTGAAGCTTTCTTT
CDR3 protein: CASSFGVTEAFF

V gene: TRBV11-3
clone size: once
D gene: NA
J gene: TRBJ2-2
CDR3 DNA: TGTGCCAGCAGCTTGCGGGTGAACACCGGGGAGCTGTTTTTT
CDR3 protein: CASSLRVNTGELFF